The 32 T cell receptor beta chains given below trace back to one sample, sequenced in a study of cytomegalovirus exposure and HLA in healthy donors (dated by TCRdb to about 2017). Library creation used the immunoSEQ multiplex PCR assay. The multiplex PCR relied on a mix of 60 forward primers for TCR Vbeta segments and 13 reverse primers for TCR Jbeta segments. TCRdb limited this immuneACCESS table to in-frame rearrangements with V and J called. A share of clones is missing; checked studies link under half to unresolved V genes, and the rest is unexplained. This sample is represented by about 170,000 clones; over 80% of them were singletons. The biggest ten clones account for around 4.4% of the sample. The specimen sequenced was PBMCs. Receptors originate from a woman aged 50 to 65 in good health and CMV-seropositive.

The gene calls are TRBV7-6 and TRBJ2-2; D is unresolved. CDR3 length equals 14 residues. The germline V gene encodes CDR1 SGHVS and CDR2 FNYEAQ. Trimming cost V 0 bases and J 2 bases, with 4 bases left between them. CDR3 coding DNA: TGTGCCAGCAGCTTAGCGAGCAACACCGGGGAGCTGTTTTTT. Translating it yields CASSLASNTGELFF. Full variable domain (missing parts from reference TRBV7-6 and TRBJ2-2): GAGVSQSPRYKVTKRGQDVALRCDPISGHVSLYWYRQALGQGPEFLTYFNYEAQQDKSGLPNDRFSAERPEGSISTLTIQRTEQRDSAMYRCASSLASNTGELFFGEGSRLTVL.

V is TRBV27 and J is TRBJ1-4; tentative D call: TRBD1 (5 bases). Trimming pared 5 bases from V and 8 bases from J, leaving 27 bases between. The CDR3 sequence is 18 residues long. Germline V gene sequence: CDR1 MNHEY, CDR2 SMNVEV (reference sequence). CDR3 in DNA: TGTGCCAGCAGTCCCCGAGCGGGAGGGGAAGGTATTTGGGAAAAACTGTTTTTT. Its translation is CASSPRAGGEGIWEKLFF.

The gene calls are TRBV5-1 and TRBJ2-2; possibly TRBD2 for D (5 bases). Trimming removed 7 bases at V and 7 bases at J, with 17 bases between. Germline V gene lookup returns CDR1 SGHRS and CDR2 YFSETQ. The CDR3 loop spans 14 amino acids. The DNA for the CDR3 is TGCGCCAGCTCCCAACTCGAGGGTAGCGGGGAGCTGTTTTTT. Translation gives CASSQLEGSGELFF.

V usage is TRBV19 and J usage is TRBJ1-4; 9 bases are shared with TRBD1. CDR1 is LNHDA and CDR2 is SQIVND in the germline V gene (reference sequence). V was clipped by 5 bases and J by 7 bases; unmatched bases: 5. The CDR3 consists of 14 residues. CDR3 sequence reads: CASSRQGVSEKLFF. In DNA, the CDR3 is TGTGCCAGTAGTCGACAGGGGGTCAGTGAAAAACTGTTTTTT.

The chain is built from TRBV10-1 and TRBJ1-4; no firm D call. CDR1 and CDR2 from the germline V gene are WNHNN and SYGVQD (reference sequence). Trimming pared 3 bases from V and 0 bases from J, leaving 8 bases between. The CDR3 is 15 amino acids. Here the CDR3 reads CASSDCGATNEKLFF. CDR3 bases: TGCGCCAGCAGTGATTGCGGGGCAACTAATGAAAAACTGTTTTTT.

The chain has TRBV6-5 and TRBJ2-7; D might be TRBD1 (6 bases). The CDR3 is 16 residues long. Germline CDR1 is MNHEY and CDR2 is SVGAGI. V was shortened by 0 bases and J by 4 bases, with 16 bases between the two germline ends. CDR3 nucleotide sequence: TGTGCCAGCAGTTACTCTCCGGCACAGGGTCTATACGAGCAGTACTTC. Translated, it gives CASSYSPAQGLYEQYF.

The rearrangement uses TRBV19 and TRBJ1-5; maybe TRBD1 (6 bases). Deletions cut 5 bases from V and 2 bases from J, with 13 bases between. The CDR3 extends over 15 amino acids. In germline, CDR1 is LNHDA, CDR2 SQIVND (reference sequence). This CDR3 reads CASSLRGRGNQPQHF. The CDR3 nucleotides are TGTGCCAGTAGTCTCAGGGGCCGAGGCAATCAGCCCCAGCATTTT.

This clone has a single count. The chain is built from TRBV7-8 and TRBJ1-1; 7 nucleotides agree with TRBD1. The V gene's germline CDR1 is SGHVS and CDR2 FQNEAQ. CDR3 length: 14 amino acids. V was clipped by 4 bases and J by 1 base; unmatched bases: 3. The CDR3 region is CASSYRTGNTEAFF. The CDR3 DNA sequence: TGTGCCAGCAGCTACCGGACAGGGAACACTGAAGCTTTCTTT.

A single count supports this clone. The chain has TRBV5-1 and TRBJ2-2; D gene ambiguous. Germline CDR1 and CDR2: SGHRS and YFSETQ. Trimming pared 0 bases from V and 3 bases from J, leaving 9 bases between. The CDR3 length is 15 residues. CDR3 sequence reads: CASSLELQDTGELFF. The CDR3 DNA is TGCGCCAGCAGCTTGGAACTTCAGGACACCGGGGAGCTGTTTTTT.

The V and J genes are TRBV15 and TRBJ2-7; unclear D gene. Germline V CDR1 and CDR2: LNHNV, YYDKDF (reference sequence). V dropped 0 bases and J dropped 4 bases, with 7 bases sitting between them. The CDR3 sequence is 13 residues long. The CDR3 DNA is TGTGCCACCAGCAGAGATACGCGGTACGAGCAGTACTTC. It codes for CATSRDTRYEQYF. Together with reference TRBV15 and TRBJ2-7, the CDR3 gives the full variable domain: DAMVIQNPRYQVTQFGKPVTLSCSQTLNHNVMYWYQQKSSQAPKLLFHYYDKDFNNEADTPDNFQSRRPNTSFCFLDIRSPGLGDTAMYLCATSRDTRYEQYFGPGTRLTVT.

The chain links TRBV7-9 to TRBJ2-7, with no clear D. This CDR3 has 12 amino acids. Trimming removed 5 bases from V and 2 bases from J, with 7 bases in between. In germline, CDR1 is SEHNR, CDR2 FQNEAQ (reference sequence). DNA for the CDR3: TGTGCCAGCAGCCCCCTTGCCTACGAGCAGTACTTC. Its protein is CASSPLAYEQYF. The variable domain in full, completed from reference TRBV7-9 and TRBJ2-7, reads DTGVSQNPRHKITKRGQNVTFRCDPISEHNRLYWYRQTLGQGPEFLTYFQNEAQLEKSRLLSDRFSAERPKGSFSTLEIQRTEQGDSAMYLCASSPLAYEQYFGPGTRLTVT.

Here the CDR3 reads CASLPGQNYGYTF. DNA for the CDR3: TGTGCCAGCCTACCGGGACAGAACTATGGCTACACCTTC. This chain joins TRBV2 and TRBJ1-2, with TRBD1 matching 7 bases. The germline V gene has CDR1 SNHLY and CDR2 FYNNEI. The junction had 5 bases not matched to a gene; V was cut back by 8 bases and J by 2 bases. The CDR3 contains 13 residues.

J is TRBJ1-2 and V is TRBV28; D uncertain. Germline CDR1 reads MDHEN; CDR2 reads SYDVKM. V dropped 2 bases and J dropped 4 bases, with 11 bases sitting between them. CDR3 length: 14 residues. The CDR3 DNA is TGTGCCAGCAGTTTACGGGTAAACTCCTATGGCTACACCTTC. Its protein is CASSLRVNSYGYTF.

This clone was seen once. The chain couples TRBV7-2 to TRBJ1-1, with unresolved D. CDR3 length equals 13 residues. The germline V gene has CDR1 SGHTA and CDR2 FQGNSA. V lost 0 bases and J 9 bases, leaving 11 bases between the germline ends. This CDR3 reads CASSLAVQVKAFF. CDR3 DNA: TGTGCCAGCAGCTTAGCTGTCCAGGTGAAAGCTTTCTTT.

The CDR3 sequence is CASSNLLTGGVGRETQYF. Here the CDR3 DNA reads TGCGCCAGCAGCAACCTCTTGACAGGTGGGGTAGGTCGGGAGACCCAGTACTTC. V and J are TRBV5-1 and TRBJ2-5; tentative D call: TRBD1 (6 bases). Germline values: CDR1 SGHRS, CDR2 YFSETQ. Trimming removed 4 bases from V and 5 bases from J, with 27 bases in between. The CDR3 extends over 18 amino acids.

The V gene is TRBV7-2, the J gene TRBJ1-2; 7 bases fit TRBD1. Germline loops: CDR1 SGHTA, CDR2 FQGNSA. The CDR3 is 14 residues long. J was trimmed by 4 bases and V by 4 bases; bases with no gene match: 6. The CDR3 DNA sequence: TGTGCCAGCAGCTCATACAGGGGACCCTATGGCTACACCTTC. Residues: CASSSYRGPYGYTF. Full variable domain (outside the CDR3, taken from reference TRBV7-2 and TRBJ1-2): GAGVSQSPSNKVTEKGKDVELRCDPISGHTALYWYRQSLGQGLEFLIYFQGNSAPDKSGLPSDRFSAERTGGSVSTLTIQRTQQEDSAVYLCASSSYRGPYGYTFGSGTRLTVV.

CDR3 protein: CASSLAQASYEQYF. The CDR3 nucleotides are TGTGCCAGCAGCTTAGCGCAGGCCTCCTACGAGCAGTACTTC. The chain is built from TRBV11-2 and TRBJ2-7; D not resolved. V was cut by 1 base and J by 0 bases, with 7 bases left in between. Germline V CDR1 and CDR2: SGHAT, FQNNGV. The CDR3 runs to 14 residues.

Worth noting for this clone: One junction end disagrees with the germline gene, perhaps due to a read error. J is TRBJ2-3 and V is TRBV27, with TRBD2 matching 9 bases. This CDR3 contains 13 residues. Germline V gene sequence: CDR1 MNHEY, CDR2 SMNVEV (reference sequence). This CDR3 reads CASSLSGAGGVAF. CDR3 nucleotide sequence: TGTGCCAGCAGTTTATCCGGGGCGGGAGGGGTGGCTTTT.

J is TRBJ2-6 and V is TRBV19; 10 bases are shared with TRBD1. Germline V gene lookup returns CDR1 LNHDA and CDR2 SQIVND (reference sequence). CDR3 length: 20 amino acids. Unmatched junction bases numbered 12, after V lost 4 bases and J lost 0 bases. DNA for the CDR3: TGTGCCAGTAGTACGGGGCCCTGGACAGGGGGTATCTCTGGGGCCAACGTCCTGACTTTC. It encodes CASSTGPWTGGISGANVLTF.

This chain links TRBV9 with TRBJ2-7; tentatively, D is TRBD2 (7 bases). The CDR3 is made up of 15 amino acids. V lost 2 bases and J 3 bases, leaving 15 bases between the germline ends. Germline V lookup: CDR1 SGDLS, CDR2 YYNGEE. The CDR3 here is CASSVGTSGVYEQYF. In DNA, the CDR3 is TGTGCCAGCAGCGTTGGGACAAGCGGGGTCTACGAGCAGTACTTC.

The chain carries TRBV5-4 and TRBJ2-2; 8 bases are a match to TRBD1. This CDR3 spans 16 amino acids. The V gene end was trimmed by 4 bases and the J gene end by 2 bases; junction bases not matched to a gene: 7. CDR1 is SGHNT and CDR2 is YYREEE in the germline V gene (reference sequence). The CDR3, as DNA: TGTGCCAGCAGCCCAGGGGGCCTGATAAACACCGGGGAGCTGTTTTTT. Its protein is CASSPGGLINTGELFF. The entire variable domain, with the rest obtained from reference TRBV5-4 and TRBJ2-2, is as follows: ETGVTQSPTHLIKTRGQQVTLRCSSQSGHNTVSWYQQALGQGPQFIFQYYREEENGRGNFPPRFSGLQFPNYSSELNVNALELDDSALYLCASSPGGLINTGELFFGEGSRLTVL.

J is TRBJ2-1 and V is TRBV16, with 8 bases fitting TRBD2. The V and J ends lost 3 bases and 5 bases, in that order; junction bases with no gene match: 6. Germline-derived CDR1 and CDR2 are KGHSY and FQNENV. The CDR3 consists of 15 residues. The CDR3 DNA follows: TGTGCCAGCAGCCATAGGGTAGCGGGAAACAATGAGCAGTTCTTC. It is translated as CASSHRVAGNNEQFF. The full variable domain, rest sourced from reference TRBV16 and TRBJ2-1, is GEEVAQTPKHLVRGEGQKAKLYCAPIKGHSYVFWYQQVLKNEFKFLISFQNENVFDETGMPKERFSAKCLPNSPCSLEIQATKLEDSAVYFCASSHRVAGNNEQFFGPGTRLTVL.

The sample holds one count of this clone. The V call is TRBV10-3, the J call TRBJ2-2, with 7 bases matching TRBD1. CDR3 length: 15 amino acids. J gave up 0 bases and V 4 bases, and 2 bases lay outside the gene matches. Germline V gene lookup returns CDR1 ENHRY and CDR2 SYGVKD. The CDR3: CAISGDRANTGELFF. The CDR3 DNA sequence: TGTGCCATCAGTGGAGACAGGGCGAACACCGGGGAGCTGTTTTTT.

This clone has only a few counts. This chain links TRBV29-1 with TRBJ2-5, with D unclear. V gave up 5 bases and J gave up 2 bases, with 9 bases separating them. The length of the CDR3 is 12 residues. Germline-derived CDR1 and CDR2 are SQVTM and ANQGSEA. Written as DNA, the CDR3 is TGCAGCGTTTTCGGAGTTCAAGAGACCCAGTACTTC. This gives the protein CSVFGVQETQYF.

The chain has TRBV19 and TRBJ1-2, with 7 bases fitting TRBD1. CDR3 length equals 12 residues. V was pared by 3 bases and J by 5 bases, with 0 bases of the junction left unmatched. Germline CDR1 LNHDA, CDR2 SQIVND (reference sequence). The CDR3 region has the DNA TGTGCCAGTAGTATGGGACAGTATGGCTACACCTTC. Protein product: CASSMGQYGYTF. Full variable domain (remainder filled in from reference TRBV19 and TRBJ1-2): DGGITQSPKYLFRKEGQNVTLSCEQNLNHDAMYWYRQDPGQGLRLIYYSQIVNDFQKGDIAEGYSVSREKKESFPLTVTSAQKNPTAFYLCASSMGQYGYTFGSGTRLTVV.

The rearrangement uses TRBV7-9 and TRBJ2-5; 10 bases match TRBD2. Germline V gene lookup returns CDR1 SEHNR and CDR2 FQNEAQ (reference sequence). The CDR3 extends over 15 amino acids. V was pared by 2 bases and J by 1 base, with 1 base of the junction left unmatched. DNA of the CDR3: TGTGCCAGCAGCTTAACTAGCGGGACCCAAGAGACCCAGTACTTC. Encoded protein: CASSLTSGTQETQYF.

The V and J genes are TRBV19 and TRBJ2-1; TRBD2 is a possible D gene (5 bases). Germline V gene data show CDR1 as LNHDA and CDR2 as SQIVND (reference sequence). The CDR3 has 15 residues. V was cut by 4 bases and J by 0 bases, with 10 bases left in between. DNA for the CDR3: TGTGCCAGTAGTACCTCGGGGAGCTCCTACAATGAGCAGTTCTTC. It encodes CASSTSGSSYNEQFF.

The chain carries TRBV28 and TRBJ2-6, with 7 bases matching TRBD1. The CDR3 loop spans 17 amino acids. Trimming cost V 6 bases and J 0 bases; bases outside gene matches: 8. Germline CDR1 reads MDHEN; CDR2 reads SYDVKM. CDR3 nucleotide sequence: TGTGCCAGCAGAATTACAGGGGCGTCCTCTGGGGCCAACGTCCTGACTTTC. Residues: CASRITGASSGANVLTF.

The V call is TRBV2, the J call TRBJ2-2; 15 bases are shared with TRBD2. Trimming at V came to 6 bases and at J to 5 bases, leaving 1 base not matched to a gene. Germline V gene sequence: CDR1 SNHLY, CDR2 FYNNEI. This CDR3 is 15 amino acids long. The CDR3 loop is CASSGLAGGTGELFF. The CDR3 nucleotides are TGTGCCAGCAGCGGACTAGCGGGGGGGACCGGGGAGCTGTTTTTT.

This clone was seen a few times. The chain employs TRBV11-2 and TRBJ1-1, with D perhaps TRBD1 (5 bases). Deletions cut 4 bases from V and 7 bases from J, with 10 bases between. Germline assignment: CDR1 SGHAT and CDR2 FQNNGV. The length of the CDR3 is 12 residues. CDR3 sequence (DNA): TGTGCCAGCAGCTCACCTACAGGTGAAGCTTTCTTT. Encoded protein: CASSSPTGEAFF. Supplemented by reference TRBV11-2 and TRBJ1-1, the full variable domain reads EAGVAQSPRYKIIEKRQSVAFWCNPISGHATLYWYQQILGQGPKLLIQFQNNGVVDDSQLPKDRFSAERLKGVDSTLKIQPAKLEDSAVYLCASSSPTGEAFFGQGTRLTVV.

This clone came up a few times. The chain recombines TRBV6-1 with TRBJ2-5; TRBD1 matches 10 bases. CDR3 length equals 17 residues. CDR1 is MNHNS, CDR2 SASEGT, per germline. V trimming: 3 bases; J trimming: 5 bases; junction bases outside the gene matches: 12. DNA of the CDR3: TGTGCCAGCAGTGACACCGCGACAGGGGGCGTCGGGGAGACCCAGTACTTC. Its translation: CASSDTATGGVGETQYF.

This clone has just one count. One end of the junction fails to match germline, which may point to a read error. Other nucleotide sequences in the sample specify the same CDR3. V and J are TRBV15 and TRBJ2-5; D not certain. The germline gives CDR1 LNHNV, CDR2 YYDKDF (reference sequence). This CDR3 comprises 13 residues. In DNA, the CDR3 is TGTGCCACCAGGGTACAAGTACAAGAAACCCAGTACTTC. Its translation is CATRVQVQETQYF.